This T cell receptor beta chain originates from a study of OX40 agonist ivuxolimab in advanced cancers. Study-level information: Ivuxolimab, an agonist antibody against OX40 (CD134), was given to patients. Ivuxolimab was administered intravenously to patients at 0.01 to 10 mg/kg every 2 weeks. The group had a mean age of around 60 years, ranged from about 20 to 90, and was 82.7% male.

Assay used: immunoSEQ multiplex PCR; TCRdb lists only in-frame clones, some missing. The repertoire holds roughly 100,000 clones, with almost 90% as singletons. The CDR3 loop spans 13 amino acids. Germline V CDR1 and CDR2: MDHEN, SYDVKM. The ends were cut back, 4 bases at V and 5 bases at J, with 9 bases in the middle. Points from the study as a whole: The study found that CD8+ T cells averaged more expanded clones than CD4+.

Remarks on this clone: Its target is not known.

Sample: CD4+ or CD8+ T cells sorted from blood, taken in a trial of the OX40 agonist ivuxolimab. The receptor was derived from an adult with an advanced solid tumor such as melanoma, head and neck, liver or kidney cancer. The rearrangement joins TRBV28 to TRBJ1-5; possibly TRBD1 for D (6 bases). This CDR3 is CASSSTGYQPQHF. The DNA of the CDR3 is TGTGCCAGCAGTTCAACAGGGTATCAGCCCCAGCATTTT.